A selection of T cell receptor beta chains follows, all from one sample in a study of T cells in Graves' hyperthyroidism and ophthalmopathy. TCRdb re-analysed the multiplex PCR reads in MiXCR, keeping a single row per CDR3 protein. The sample shows fewer than 350,000 distinct CDR3 sequences, 15% to 20% of them seen only once. Sequencing used blood. The receptor source for this set is a middle-aged woman with Graves' ophthalmopathy. Both conserved end residues are part of each CDR3. A D gene is named only where the DNA matches it firmly. Size is stated for part of the rows, as once, few or many counts, or as a class when the clone is expanded.

cdr3_length	clone_size	d_call	j_call	v_call	cdr3_nt	cdr3_aa
14	many	.	TRBJ2-7	TRBV28	TGTGCCAGCAGTTCCAGACAAAATCTACGCGAGCAGTACTTC	CASSSRQNLREQYF
16	.	.	TRBJ1-3	TRBV6-2/TRBV6-3	TGTGCCAGCAGTTACTCCGGGACCTCCCTGGGAGACACCATATATTTT	CASSYSGTSLGDTIYF
13	few	.	TRBJ2-1	TRBV27	TGTGCCAGCACCATGACCCCGGGCAATGAGCAGTTCTTC	CASTMTPGNEQFF
15	.	TRBD1	TRBJ2-2	TRBV27	TGTGCCGGCAGTTCCCGGGACAGAGTCACCGGGGAGCTGTTTTTT	CAGSSRDRVTGELFF
12	many	.	TRBJ2-7	TRBV20-1	TGCAGTGCTAGAGACAGGGGCTACGAGCAGTACTTC	CSARDRGYEQYF
14	.	.	TRBJ2-3	TRBV28	TGTGCCAGCGGCGGGATGTCTAGCTTAGATACGCAGTATTTT	CASGGMSSLDTQYF
16	many	TRBD1	TRBJ2-2	TRBV11-2	TGTGCCAGCAGCTTAGGGGGGACAGGGTTTACCGGGGAGCTGTTTTTT	CASSLGGTGFTGELFF
14	once	TRBD2	TRBJ2-7	TRBV3-1	TGTGCCAGCAGCGCGGGACTAGCGGGAGCCGAGCAGTACTTC	CASSAGLAGAEQYF
15	many	.	TRBJ1-2	TRBV27	TGTGCCAGCAGTTTGGGTGGGGCGTTAAGCTATGGCTACACCTTC	CASSLGGALSYGYTF
11	many	.	TRBJ2-7	TRBV19	TGTGCCAGTAGTATTGGCAGCGAGCAGTACTTC	CASSIGSEQYF
15	few	.	TRBJ1-2	TRBV28	TGTGCCAGCAGTTATGTCCAAGGACCGGCCTATGGCTACACCTTC	CASSYVQGPAYGYTF
16	many	.	TRBJ1-2	TRBV12-3/TRBV12-4	TGTGCCAGCAGTTTACGGGGGGCGCGGGGTAGGGATGGCTACACCTTC	CASSLRGARGRDGYTF
13	many	TRBD1	TRBJ1-5	TRBV20-1	TGCAGTGCTTCCGGGACAGTCGAACAGCCCCAGCATTTT	CSASGTVEQPQHF
15	many	.	TRBJ1-5	TRBV20-1	TGCAGTGCTAGAGACCGGGGGCCCCACAATCAGCCCCAGCATTTT	CSARDRGPHNQPQHF
12	many	.	TRBJ2-7	TRBV10-2	TGCGCCAGCAGTGAGGGCGGACTGGAGCAGTACTTC	CASSEGGLEQYF
14	many	TRBD1	TRBJ1-2	TRBV9	TGTGCCAGCAGCGCCCAGGGGGGGGCTAAGGGCTACACCTTC	CASSAQGGAKGYTF
11	many	.	TRBJ2-5	TRBV6-1	TGTGCCAGCAGTGTGCTAAAGGTTCCGTACTTC	CASSVLKVPYF
12	many	.	TRBJ1-2	TRBV30	TGTGCCTGGGCCCCGGGGGGTGGGGGCTACACCTTC	CAWAPGGGGYTF
14	once	.	TRBJ2-5	TRBV25-1	TGTGCCAGCAGTGAATTCGGCGTAAAAGAGACCCAGTACTTC	CASSEFGVKETQYF
14	many	.	TRBJ1-2	TRBV6-2/TRBV6-3	TGTGCCAGCAGTTCCAGAATCACTAACTATGGCTACACCTTC	CASSSRITNYGYTF
13	many	.	TRBJ1-2	TRBV15	TGTGCCACCAGCAGGGAGGGGGGCTATGGCTACACCTTC	CATSREGGYGYTF
13	many	TRBD1	TRBJ1-1	TRBV6-1	TGTGCCAGCAGTCGGGAGGGGGCCACTGAAGCTTTCTTT	CASSREGATEAFF
14	many	TRBD1	TRBJ2-7	TRBV20-1	TGCAGTGCTAGTCAGGGGGCTGGCTCCTACGAGCAGTACTTC	CSASQGAGSYEQYF
15	.	TRBD2	TRBJ2-7	TRBV3-1	TGTGCCAGCAGCACCGCGGGAGGGGGGATCTACGAGCAGTACTTC	CASSTAGGGIYEQYF
11	many	.	TRBJ1-1	TRBV29-1	TGCAGCGTTCCGGGCTGGGGGGAAGCTTTCTTT	CSVPGWGEAFF
15	.	.	TRBJ1-5	TRBV6-1	TGTGCCAGCACCCGAGGAGAGGGCGGCAATCAGCCCCAGCATTTT	CASTRGEGGNQPQHF
13	many	.	TRBJ1-5	TRBV19	TGTGCCAGTAGTATAGCGAGCAATCAGCCCCAGCGTTTT	CASSIASNQPQRF
15	many	.	TRBJ1-1	TRBV4-3	TGCGCCAGCAGCCAAGAATGGACGGTGAACACTGAAGCTTTCTTT	CASSQEWTVNTEAFF
15	many	.	TRBJ1-3	TRBV6-5	TGTGCCAGCAGTTCTGCCGTTACATTAGGAAACACCATATATTTT	CASSSAVTLGNTIYF
13	many	.	TRBJ2-7	TRBV12-3/TRBV12-4	TGTGCCAGCAGTTTAAAGTGGAGAATTGAGCAGTACTTC	CASSLKWRIEQYF
15	many	.	TRBJ1-1	TRBV7-2	TGTGCCAGCAGCTCAACCCAGGGTTTGAGCACTGAAGCTTTCTTT	CASSSTQGLSTEAFF
12	many	.	TRBJ1-5	TRBV28	TGTGCCAGCAATCCAGGAGGTCAGCCCCAGCATTTT	CASNPGGQPQHF
15	once	.	TRBJ1-1	TRBV28	TGTGCCAGCAGTTTAGATTCGGCCATGAACACTGAAGCTTTCTTT	CASSLDSAMNTEAFF
15	many	TRBD2	TRBJ2-1	TRBV20-1	TGCAGTGCCAACACGGTGGGGACTAGAAACAATGAGCAGTTCTTC	CSANTVGTRNNEQFF
12	many	.	TRBJ2-7	TRBV29-1	TGCAGCGTGGACGGGGGCGGCTACGAGCAGTACTTC	CSVDGGGYEQYF